This T cell receptor beta chain derives from a study of T-cell memory formation after mild COVID-19. Across the study: TCR clusters were mostly donor specific.

To note about this clonotype: Its specificity is unknown.

Using its own MiXCR run on the 5' RACE reads, TCRdb lists one record per CDR3 protein. The data hold tens of thousands of distinct CDR3 sequences, with 8% to 10% observed a single time. Broader study findings: Shrinking CD4+ clones resided mostly in CM and EM, and CD8+ ones in EMRA.

Germline V gives CDR1 LGHNA, CDR2 YSLEER. This CDR3 is built from 16 residues. V was trimmed by 0 bases and J by 0 bases, leaving 9 bases between them. The rearrangement joins TRBV4-3 to TRBJ1-3; no clear D. The sequenced material came from PBMCs or a T cell subset sorted from them (not recorded which). The origin of this receptor is an adult woman who had mild COVID-19 (a few samples of this study predate the infection). Cell type and time point are not known. As DNA, the CDR3 is TGCGCCAGCAGCCAAGATCGAACAGTCTCTGGAAACACCATATATTTT. Translating it yields CASSQDRTVSGNTIYF.